The clone carrying this T cell receptor (beta chain) was seen a few times. The antigen is undetermined. This sample stems from a study of T-cell memory formation after mild COVID-19. On the study more broadly: Clusters of TCRs were largely donor specific. Findings and limits, study-wide: The study found contracting CD4+ clones mainly in CM and EM and contracting CD8+ clones in EMRA.

TCRdb re-called the 5' RACE reads through MiXCR, storing one row per CDR3 protein. Counted here are 350,000 to 450,000 distinct CDR3 sequences, 13% to 15% occurring once; the ten biggest clones make up roughly 22%. The TCR comes from a man younger than 35 who had mild COVID-19 (a few samples of this study predate the infection). Cell type and time point are not known. Material for sequencing was PBMCs or a T cell subset sorted from them (not recorded which).

CDR3 protein: CASSTGSSSGTQYF. In DNA, the CDR3 is TGTGCCAGCAGCACGGGATCCTCAAGCGGGACCCAGTACTTC. The chain is built from TRBV6-5 and TRBJ2-5, with a tentative D call TRBD2 (5 bases). Germline CDR1 and CDR2: MNHEY and SVGAGI. Trimming pared 6 bases from V and 7 bases from J, leaving 18 bases between. This CDR3 is built from 14 residues.